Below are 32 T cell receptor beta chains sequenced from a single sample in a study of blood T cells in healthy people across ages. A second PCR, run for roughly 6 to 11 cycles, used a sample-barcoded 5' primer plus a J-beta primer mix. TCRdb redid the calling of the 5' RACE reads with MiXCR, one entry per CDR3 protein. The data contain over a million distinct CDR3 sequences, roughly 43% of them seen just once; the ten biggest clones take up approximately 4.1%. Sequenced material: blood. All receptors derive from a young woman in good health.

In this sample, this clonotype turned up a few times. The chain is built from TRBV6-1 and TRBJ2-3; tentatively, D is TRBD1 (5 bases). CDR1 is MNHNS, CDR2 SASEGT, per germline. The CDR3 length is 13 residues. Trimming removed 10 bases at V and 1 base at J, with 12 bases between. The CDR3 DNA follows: TGTGCCAATCAGTTAGGGGGCACAGATACGCAGTATTTT. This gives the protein CANQLGGTDTQYF.

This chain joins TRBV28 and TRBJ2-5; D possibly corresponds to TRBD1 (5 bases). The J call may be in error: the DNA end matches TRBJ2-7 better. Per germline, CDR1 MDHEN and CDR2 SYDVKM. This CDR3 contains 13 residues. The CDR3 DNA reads TGTGCCAGCAGTTTATCAGGGTCTGGCGAGCAGTACTTC. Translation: CASSLSGSGEQYF.

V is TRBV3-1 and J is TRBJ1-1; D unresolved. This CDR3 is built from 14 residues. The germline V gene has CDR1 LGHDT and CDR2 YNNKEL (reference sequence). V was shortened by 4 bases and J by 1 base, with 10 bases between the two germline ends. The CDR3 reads CASSRRIKNTEAFF. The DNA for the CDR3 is TGTGCCAGCAGCCGCCGTATCAAGAACACTGAAGCTTTCTTT.

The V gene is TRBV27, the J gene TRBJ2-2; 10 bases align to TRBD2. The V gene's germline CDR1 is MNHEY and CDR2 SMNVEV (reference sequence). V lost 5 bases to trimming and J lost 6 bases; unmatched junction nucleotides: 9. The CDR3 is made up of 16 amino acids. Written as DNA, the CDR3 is TGTGCCAGCAGTCACCCCCAGGGACTAGCGTCCGGGGAGCTGTTTTTT. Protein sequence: CASSHPQGLASGELFF.

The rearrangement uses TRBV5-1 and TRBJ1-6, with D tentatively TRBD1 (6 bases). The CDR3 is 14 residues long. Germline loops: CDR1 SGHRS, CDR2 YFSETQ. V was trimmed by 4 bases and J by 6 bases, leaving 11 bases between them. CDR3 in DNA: TGCGCCAGCAGCGCAGGACAGAGTAATTCACCCCTCCACTTT. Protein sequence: CASSAGQSNSPLHF.

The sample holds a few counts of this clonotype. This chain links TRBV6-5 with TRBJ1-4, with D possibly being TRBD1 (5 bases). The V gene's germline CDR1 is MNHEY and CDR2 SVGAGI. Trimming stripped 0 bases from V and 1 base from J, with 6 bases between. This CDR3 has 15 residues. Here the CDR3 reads CASSYSRGTNEKLFF. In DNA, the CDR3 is TGTGCCAGCAGTTACTCGAGGGGAACTAATGAAAAACTGTTTTTT.

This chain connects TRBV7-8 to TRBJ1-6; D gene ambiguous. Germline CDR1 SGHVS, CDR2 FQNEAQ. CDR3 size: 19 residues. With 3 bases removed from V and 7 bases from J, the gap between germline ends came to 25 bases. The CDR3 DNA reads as TGTGCCAGCAGCTTCAGTCGTGAGGCTGGGAGAGGCGTAAATTCACCCCTCCACTTT. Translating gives CASSFSREAGRGVNSPLHF. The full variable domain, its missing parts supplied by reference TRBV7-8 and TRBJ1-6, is GAGVSQSPRYKVAKRGQDVALRCDPISGHVSLFWYQQALGQGPEFLTYFQNEAQLDKSGLPSDRFFAERPEGSVSTLKIQRTQQEDSAVYLCASSFSREAGRGVNSPLHFGNGTRLTVT.

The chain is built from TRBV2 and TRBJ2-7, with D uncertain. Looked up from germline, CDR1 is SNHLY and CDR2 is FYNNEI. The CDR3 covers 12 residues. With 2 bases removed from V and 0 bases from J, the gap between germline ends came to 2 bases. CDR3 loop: CASSEHSYEQYF. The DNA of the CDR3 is TGTGCCAGCAGTGAACACTCCTACGAGCAGTACTTC.

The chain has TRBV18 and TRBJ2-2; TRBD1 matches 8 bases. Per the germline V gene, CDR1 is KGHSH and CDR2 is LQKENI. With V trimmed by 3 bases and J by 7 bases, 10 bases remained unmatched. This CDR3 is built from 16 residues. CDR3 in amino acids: CASSPQDRAGNGELFF. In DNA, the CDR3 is TGTGCCAGCTCACCGCAGGACAGGGCTGGGAACGGGGAGCTGTTTTTT.

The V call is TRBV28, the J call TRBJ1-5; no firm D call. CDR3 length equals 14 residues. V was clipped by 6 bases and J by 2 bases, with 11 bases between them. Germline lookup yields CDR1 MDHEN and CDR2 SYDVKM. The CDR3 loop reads CASRLTSGNQPQHF. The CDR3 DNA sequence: TGTGCCAGCAGGTTGACTAGTGGCAATCAGCCCCAGCATTTT.

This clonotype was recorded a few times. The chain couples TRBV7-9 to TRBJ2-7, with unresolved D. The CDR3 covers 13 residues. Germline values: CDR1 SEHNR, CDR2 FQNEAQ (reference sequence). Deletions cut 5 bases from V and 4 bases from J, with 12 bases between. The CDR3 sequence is CASSEPSTYEQYF. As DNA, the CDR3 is TGTGCCAGCAGCGAGCCCTCTACATACGAGCAGTACTTC. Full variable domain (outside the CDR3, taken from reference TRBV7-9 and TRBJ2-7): DTGVSQNPRHKITKRGQNVTFRCDPISEHNRLYWYRQTLGQGPEFLTYFQNEAQLEKSRLLSDRFSAERPKGSFSTLEIQRTEQGDSAMYLCASSEPSTYEQYFGPGTRLTVT.

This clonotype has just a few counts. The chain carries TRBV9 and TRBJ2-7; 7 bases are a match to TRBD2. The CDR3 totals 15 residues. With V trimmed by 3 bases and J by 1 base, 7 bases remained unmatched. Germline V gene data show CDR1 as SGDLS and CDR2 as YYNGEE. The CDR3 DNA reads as TGTGCCAGCAGCGCAATACTAGCGAGATCCTACGAGCAGTACTTC. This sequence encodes CASSAILARSYEQYF.

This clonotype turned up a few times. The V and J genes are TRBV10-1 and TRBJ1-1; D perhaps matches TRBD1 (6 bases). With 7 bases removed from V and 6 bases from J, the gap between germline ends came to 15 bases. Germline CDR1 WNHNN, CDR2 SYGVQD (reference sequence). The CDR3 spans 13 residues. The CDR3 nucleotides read TGCGCCAGCATGGGGGACACGGGTTCTGAAGCTTTCTTT. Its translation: CASMGDTGSEAFF.

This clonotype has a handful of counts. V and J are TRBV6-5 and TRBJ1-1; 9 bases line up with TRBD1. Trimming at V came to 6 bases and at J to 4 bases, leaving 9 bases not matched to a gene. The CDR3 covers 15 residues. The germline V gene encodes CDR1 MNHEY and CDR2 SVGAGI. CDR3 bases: TGTGCCAGCAGAACCAAGGGACAGGGAGTCACTGAAGCTTTCTTT. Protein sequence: CASRTKGQGVTEAFF.

DNA for the CDR3: TGTGCCAGCAGCTGGGCGGGAGACGCCAATGAGCAGTACTTC. Its protein product is CASSWAGDANEQYF. J is TRBJ2-7 and V is TRBV7-6; TRBD2 aligns across 7 bases. CDR3 length: 14 residues. Losses at the gene ends were 4 bases for V and 7 bases for J; bases not matched to a gene: 10. The germline V gene encodes CDR1 SGHVS and CDR2 FNYEAQ.

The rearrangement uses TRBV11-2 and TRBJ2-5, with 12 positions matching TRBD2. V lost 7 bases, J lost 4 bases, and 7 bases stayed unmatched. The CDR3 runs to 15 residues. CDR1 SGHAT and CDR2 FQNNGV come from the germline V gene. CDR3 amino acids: CASNTLAGGRETQYF. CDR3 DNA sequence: TGTGCCAGCAACACACTAGCGGGGGGACGAGAGACCCAGTACTTC.

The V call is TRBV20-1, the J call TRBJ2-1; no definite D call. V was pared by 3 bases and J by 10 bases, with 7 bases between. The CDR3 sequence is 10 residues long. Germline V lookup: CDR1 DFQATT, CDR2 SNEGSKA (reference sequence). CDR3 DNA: TGCAGTGCTAGTTTCCGGGAGCAGTTCTTC. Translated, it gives CSASFREQFF.

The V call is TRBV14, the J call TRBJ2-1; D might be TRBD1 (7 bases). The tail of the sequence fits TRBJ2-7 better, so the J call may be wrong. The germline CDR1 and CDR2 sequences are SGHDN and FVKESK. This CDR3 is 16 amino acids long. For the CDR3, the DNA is TGTGCCAGCAGCGGAGGGTGGGGACAGACCGACAATGAGCAGTACTTC. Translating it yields CASSGGWGQTDNEQYF.

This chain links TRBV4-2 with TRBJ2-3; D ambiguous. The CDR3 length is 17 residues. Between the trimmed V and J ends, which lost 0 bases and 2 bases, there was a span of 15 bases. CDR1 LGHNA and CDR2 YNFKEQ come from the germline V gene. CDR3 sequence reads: CASSQDATGPVTDTQYF. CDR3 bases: TGTGCCAGCAGCCAAGACGCAACGGGCCCCGTCACAGATACGCAGTATTTT.

This chain's CDR3 is CASSPTSGRIRETQYF. The CDR3 DNA sequence: TGTGCCAGCAGCCCCACTAGCGGGAGGATAAGGGAGACCCAGTACTTC. J is TRBJ2-5 and V is TRBV7-2; 12 bases align to TRBD2. V lost 5 bases and J lost 5; bases outside the gene matches: 9. The CDR3 consists of 16 residues. The germline gives CDR1 SGHTA, CDR2 FQGNSA.

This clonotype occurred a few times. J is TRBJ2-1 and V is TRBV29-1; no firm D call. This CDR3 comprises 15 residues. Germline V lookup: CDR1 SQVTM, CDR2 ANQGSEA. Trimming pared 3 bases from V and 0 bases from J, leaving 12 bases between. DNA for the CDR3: TGCAGCGTTGATCGCCCAGGAAGCTCCTACAATGAGCAGTTCTTC. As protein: CSVDRPGSSYNEQFF.

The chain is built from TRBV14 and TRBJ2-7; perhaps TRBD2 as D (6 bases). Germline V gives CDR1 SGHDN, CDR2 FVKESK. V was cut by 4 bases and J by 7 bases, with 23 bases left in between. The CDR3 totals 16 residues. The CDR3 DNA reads TGTGCCAGCAGCCCGAGGTGGGGGGTCTCCTACAATGAGCAGTACTTC. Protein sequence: CASSPRWGVSYNEQYF.

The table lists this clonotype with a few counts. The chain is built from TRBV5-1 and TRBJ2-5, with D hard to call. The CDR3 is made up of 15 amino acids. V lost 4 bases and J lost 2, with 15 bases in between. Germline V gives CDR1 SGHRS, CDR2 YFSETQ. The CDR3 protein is CASSDLEFLQETQYF. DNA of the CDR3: TGCGCCAGCAGCGACTTAGAATTTCTTCAAGAGACCCAGTACTTC.

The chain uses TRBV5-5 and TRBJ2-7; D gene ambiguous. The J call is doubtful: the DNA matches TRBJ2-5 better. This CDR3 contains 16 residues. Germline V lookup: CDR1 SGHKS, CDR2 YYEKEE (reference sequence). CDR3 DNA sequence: TGTGCCAGCAGCTTGGAGTTGGACCGAATGGGAGAGACCCAGTACTTC. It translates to CASSLELDRMGETQYF.

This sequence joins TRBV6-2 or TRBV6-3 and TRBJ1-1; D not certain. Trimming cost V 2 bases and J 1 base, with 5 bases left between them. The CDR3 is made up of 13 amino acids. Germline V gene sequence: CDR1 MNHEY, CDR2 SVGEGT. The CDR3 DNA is TGTGCCAGCAGTTACCATCCGAACACTGAAGCTTTCTTT. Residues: CASSYHPNTEAFF.

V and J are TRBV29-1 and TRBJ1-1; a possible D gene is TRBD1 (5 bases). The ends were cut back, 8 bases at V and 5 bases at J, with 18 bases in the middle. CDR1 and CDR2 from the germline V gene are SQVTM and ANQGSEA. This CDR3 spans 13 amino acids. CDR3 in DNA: TGCAGCCACAGACAGCCGGGGGGGACTGAAGCTTTCTTT. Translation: CSHRQPGGTEAFF.

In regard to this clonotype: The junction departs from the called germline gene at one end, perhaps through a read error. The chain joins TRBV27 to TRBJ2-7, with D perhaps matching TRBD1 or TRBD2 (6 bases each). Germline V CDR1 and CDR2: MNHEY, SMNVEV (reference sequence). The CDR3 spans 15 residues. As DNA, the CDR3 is TGTGCCTGCAGTCTTCGTGCCGGGGGCAAAGAGACCCGGTACTTC. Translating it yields CACSLRAGGKETRYF.

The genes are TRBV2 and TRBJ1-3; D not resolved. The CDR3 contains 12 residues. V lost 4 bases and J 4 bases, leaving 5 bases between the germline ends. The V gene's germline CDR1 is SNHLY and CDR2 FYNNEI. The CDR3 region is CASSARGNTIYF. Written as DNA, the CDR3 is TGTGCCAGCAGTGCCCGCGGAAACACCATATATTTT.

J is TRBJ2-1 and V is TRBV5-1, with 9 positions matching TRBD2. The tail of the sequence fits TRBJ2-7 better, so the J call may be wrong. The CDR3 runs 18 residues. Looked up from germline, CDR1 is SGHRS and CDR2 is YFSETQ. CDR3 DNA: TGCGCCAGCAGCTTGTGGGCTAGCGGGATCCTCTCCTACAATGAGCAGTACTTC. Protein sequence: CASSLWASGILSYNEQYF.

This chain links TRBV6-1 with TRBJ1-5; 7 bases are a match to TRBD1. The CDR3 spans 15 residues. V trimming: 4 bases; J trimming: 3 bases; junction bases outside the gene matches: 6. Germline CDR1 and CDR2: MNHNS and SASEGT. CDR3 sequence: CASSAGTAFNQPQHF. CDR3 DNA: TGTGCCAGCAGTGCAGGGACAGCCTTCAATCAGCCCCAGCATTTT.

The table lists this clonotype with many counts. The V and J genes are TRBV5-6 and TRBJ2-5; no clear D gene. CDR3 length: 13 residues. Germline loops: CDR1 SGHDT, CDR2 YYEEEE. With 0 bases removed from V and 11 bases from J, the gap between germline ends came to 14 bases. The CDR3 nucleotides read TGTGCCAGCAGCTTGGCGGACCGCAATGAGCAGTACTTC. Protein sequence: CASSLADRNEQYF.

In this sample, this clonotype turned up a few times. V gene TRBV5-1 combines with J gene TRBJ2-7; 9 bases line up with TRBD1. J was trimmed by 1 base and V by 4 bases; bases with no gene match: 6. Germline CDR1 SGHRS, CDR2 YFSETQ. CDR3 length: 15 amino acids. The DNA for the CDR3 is TGCGCCAGCAGCATCACCGGGACAGGGTCCTACGAGCAGTACTTC. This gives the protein CASSITGTGSYEQYF.